These 11 T cell receptor beta chains share one sample of origin, sequenced in a study of T-cell memory formation after mild COVID-19. One entry per CDR3 protein, called by TCRdb with MiXCR from the 5' RACE reads. Of 200,000 to 300,000 distinct CDR3 sequences listed, about 16% are singletons. The sequencing input was PBMCs or a T cell subset sorted from them (not recorded which). The receptor set was obtained from an adult woman who had mild COVID-19 (a few samples of this study predate the infection). Cell type and time point are not known.

V and J are TRBV12-3 or TRBV12-4 and TRBJ2-3, with D possibly being TRBD2 (6 bases). Trimming shortened V by 4 bases and J by 3 bases, and 20 bases separated the two germline ends. The CDR3 spans 17 residues. The CDR3 loop reads CASSYQTGDGGTDTQYF. The CDR3 DNA reads TGTGCCAGCAGTTACCAAACGGGCGACGGAGGGACAGATACGCAGTATTTT.

CDR3 residues: CAINDGGSSPLHF. CDR3 nucleotides: TGTGCCATCAACGATGGGGGGAGTTCACCCCTCCACTTT. V usage is TRBV10-3 and J usage is TRBJ1-6; tentative D call: TRBD1 (5 bases). This CDR3 has 13 amino acids. The V end lost 7 bases, the J end lost 9 bases, and 13 bases lay between the germline ends. Germline V lookup: CDR1 ENHRY, CDR2 SYGVKD.

This chain connects TRBV12-3 or TRBV12-4 to TRBJ2-2; the D is unclear. The CDR3 covers 15 residues. V lost 4 bases and J 4 bases, leaving 13 bases between the germline ends. The DNA for the CDR3 is TGTGCCAGCAGTTCTTTCCAGATCATCACCGGGGAGCTGTTTTTT. Translation: CASSSFQIITGELFF.

This rearrangement joins TRBV3-1 to TRBJ1-3; possible D gene TRBD1, 5 bases. Trimming took 3 bases from V and 0 from J, leaving 21 bases between them. This CDR3 is 19 amino acids long. Germline loops: CDR1 LGHDT, CDR2 YNNKEL (reference sequence). In DNA, the CDR3 is TGTGCCAGCAGCCAGACGGGGACCCGATGGGGGGGCTCTGGAAACACCATATATTTT. Its protein product is CASSQTGTRWGGSGNTIYF.

The chain joins TRBV27 to TRBJ1-5, with a weak D call TRBD1 (5 bases). Germline V lookup: CDR1 MNHEY, CDR2 SMNVEV (reference sequence). CDR3 size: 15 residues. Trimming cost V 0 bases and J 5 bases, with 11 bases left between them. The CDR3 DNA is TGTGCCAGCAGTTTATCCGCGACAGCATATCAGCCCCAGCATTTT. It encodes CASSLSATAYQPQHF.

V is TRBV25-1 and J is TRBJ2-3, with 7 positions matching TRBD1. The CDR3 consists of 14 residues. V dropped 8 bases and J dropped 2; count of bases not matched to a gene: 7. Germline lookup yields CDR1 MGHDK and CDR2 SYGVNS. The CDR3 DNA follows: TGTGCCAGCGGACTTCAGGGGGACACAGATACGCAGTATTTT. Translation gives CASGLQGDTDTQYF.

This clonotype was observed a handful of times. The rearrangement joins TRBV7-9 to TRBJ2-1; 10 bases are shared with TRBD2. J lost 6 bases, V lost 8 bases, and 7 bases had no gene match. CDR1 SEHNR and CDR2 FQNEAQ come from the germline V gene (reference sequence). CDR3 size: 14 residues. The CDR3 reads CASGNSGRSNEQFF. The DNA for the CDR3 is TGTGCCAGCGGAAATAGCGGGAGGAGCAATGAGCAGTTCTTC.

The chain combines TRBV20-1 with TRBJ1-2; TRBD1 is a possible D gene (6 bases). This CDR3 is 12 amino acids long. Trimming took off 3 bases at V and 8 bases at J, with 13 bases between the two ends. Looked up from germline, CDR1 is DFQATT and CDR2 is SNEGSKA (reference sequence). The CDR3 nucleotides read TGCAGTGCTAGGCAACAGGGAGGCGGCTACACCTTC. Translation gives CSARQQGGGYTF.

The chain has TRBV5-1 and TRBJ1-6; the D gene is possibly TRBD1 (6 bases). V lost 7 bases and J 5 bases, leaving 13 bases between the germline ends. The CDR3 spans 14 residues. The germline V gene encodes CDR1 SGHRS and CDR2 YFSETQ. The CDR3: CASSPGANNSPLHF. The CDR3 nucleotides read TGCGCCAGCTCTCCAGGGGCGAATAATTCACCCCTCCACTTT.

This clonotype was observed a handful of times. This chain joins TRBV7-8 and TRBJ1-6; TRBD1 matches at 7 bases. The CDR3 runs to 14 residues. CDR1 is SGHVS and CDR2 is FQNEAQ in the germline V gene. The trim removed 5 bases at V and 11 bases at J, leaving 9 bases unmatched. The CDR3 DNA reads TGTGCCAGCAGCCTACCGGGACAGAAGACACCCCTCCACTTT. Its protein is CASSLPGQKTPLHF.

This clonotype appeared a few times. This rearrangement joins TRBV7-2 to TRBJ2-6; 9 nucleotides match TRBD2. This CDR3 contains 19 residues. CDR1 is SGHTA and CDR2 is FQGNSA in the germline V gene. The junction had 7 bases not matched to a gene; V was cut back by 1 base and J by 0 bases. The CDR3 bases are TGTGCCAGCAGCTTAGTGACTAGCGGTTTGCGCTCTGGGGCCAACGTCCTGACTTTC. This sequence encodes CASSLVTSGLRSGANVLTF. The whole variable domain, filled in from reference TRBV7-2 and TRBJ2-6, reads GAGVSQSPSNKVTEKGKDVELRCDPISGHTALYWYRQSLGQGLEFLIYFQGNSAPDKSGLPSDRFSAERTGGSVSTLTIQRTQQEDSAVYLCASSLVTSGLRSGANVLTFGAGSRLTVL.